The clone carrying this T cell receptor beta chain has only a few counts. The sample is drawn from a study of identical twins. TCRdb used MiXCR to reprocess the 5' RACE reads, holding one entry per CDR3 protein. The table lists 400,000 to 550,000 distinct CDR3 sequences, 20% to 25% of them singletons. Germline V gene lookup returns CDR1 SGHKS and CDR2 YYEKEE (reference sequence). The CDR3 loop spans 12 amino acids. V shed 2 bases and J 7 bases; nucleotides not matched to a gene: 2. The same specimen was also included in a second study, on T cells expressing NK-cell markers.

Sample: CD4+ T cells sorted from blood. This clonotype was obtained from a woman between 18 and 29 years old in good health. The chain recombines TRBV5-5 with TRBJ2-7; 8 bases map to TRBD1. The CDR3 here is CASSFTGGEQYF. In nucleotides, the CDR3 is TGTGCCAGCAGCTTTACAGGGGGTGAGCAGTACTTC.